These 17 T cell receptor beta chains were all obtained from the same sample, sequenced in a study of Ad26.COV2.S vaccination and SARS-CoV-2 variants. Treatment meaning: approximately 18 received Ad26.COV2.S at low or high dose, single or two shots; about 5 received placebo; per-sample allocation not given. Day 63 after the first vaccine or placebo injection was the time point for sampling. Here immunoSEQ multiplex PCR was the method, and the copy in TCRdb shows in-frame clones only, minus some. The data show 350,000 to 400,000 clones, approximately 90% seen once. The sequenced sample was peripheral blood, obtained in a trial of Ad26.COV2.S vaccine versus placebo. Receptors were obtained from a person aged 18 to 59 who received the Ad26.COV2.S COVID-19 vaccine or a placebo.

The chain joins TRBV3-1 (or the pseudogene TRBV3-2) to TRBJ1-1; possibly TRBD1 for D (5 bases). CDR3 length equals 15 residues. Germline V gene lookup returns CDR1 LGHDT and CDR2 YNNKEL (reference sequence). Between the trimmed V and J ends, which lost 2 bases and 6 bases, there was a span of 16 bases. CDR3 loop: CASSQWDGGGSEAFF. The CDR3 region has the DNA TGTGCCAGCAGCCAATGGGACGGAGGAGGGTCTGAAGCTTTCTTT.

The chain uses TRBV3-1 (or the pseudogene TRBV3-2) and TRBJ2-5, with TRBD2 matching 11 bases. CDR1 is LGHDT and CDR2 is YNNKEL in the germline V gene (reference sequence). The CDR3 is made up of 17 amino acids. The J segment lost 2 bases and the V segment lost 4 bases, leaving 9 bases of the junction unmatched. The CDR3 bases are TGTGCCAGCAGCCCGTTTTCTAGCGGGGGGAAACAAGAGACCCAGTACTTC. It translates to CASSPFSSGGKQETQYF.

V and J are TRBV3-1 (or the pseudogene TRBV3-2) and TRBJ2-5; possibly TRBD2 for D (7 bases). Trimming shortened V by 1 base and J by 4 bases, and 13 bases separated the two germline ends. Germline CDR1 is LGHDT and CDR2 is YNNKEL (reference sequence). The CDR3 contains 15 residues. The CDR3 DNA sequence: TGTGCCAGCAGCCAAGCGGGGGGCCTCATAGAGACCCAGTACTTC. Its translation: CASSQAGGLIETQYF.

The V and J genes are TRBV19 and TRBJ2-3; a possible D gene is TRBD1 (5 bases). V shed 5 bases and J shed 5 bases, with 11 bases lying between them. CDR1 is LNHDA, CDR2 SQIVND, per germline (reference sequence). The CDR3 is 13 residues long. The CDR3 nucleotides read TGTGCCAGTAGTTTAGCAGGGATAGATACGCAGTATTTT. The encoded protein is CASSLAGIDTQYF.

The chain has TRBV5-4 and TRBJ2-7, with unresolved D. The CDR3 covers 13 residues. The V end was cut by 3 bases, the J end by 0 bases, with 7 bases between. Germline V lookup: CDR1 SGHNT, CDR2 YYREEE (reference sequence). CDR3 region: CASSSLGSYEQYF. The CDR3 DNA reads TGTGCCAGCAGCTCCCTTGGCTCCTACGAGCAGTACTTC.

The chain uses TRBV19 and TRBJ2-1; TRBD2 matches 9 bases. The germline gives CDR1 LNHDA, CDR2 SQIVND (reference sequence). The ends lost 6 bases at V and 4 bases at J; junction bases unmatched: 7. The CDR3 length is 15 residues. The CDR3 nucleotides are TGTGCCAGTAGGTCTAGCGGGGACCCTTACAATGAGCAGTTCTTC. It codes for CASRSSGDPYNEQFF.

V gene TRBV7-2 combines with J gene TRBJ2-7; either TRBD1 or TRBD2 may supply D (5 bases each). Germline V gene lookup returns CDR1 SGHTA and CDR2 FQGNSA. This CDR3 is 14 amino acids long. V lost 2 bases, J lost 7 bases, and 15 bases lay in between. CDR3 sequence reads: CASSLLGQSGEQYF. DNA of the CDR3: TGTGCCAGCAGCTTACTGGGGCAGTCGGGGGAGCAGTACTTC.

The sample holds a few counts of this clone. This rearrangement joins TRBV18 to TRBJ1-2; D possibly corresponds to TRBD1 (6 bases). Germline CDR1 KGHSH, CDR2 LQKENI. CDR3 length: 16 residues. Trimming took 5 bases from V and 2 from J, leaving 18 bases between them. The CDR3 sequence is CASSRTTGMENYGYTF. CDR3 sequence (DNA): TGTGCCAGCTCAAGAACAACAGGGATGGAGAACTATGGCTACACCTTC.

This rearrangement joins TRBV6-1 to TRBJ2-7; D is possibly TRBD1 or TRBD2 (5 bases each). In germline, CDR1 is MNHNS, CDR2 SASEGT. The CDR3 consists of 15 residues. V gave up 3 bases and J gave up 3 bases, with 15 bases separating them. CDR3 nucleotide sequence: TGTGCCAGCAGTGATCCCGGGACGCCCTACTACGAGCAGTACTTC. This encodes CASSDPGTPYYEQYF.

V usage is TRBV5-4 and J usage is TRBJ1-1; 8 bases map to TRBD1. After removal of 1 base from V and 5 bases from J, the junction contained 4 bases not matched to a gene. CDR3 length: 14 residues. Germline assignment: CDR1 SGHNT and CDR2 YYREEE (reference sequence). This CDR3 reads CASSLTGGGTEAFF. CDR3 bases: TGTGCCAGCAGCTTGACAGGGGGTGGTACTGAAGCTTTCTTT.

The chain joins TRBV14 to TRBJ2-7; no definite D call. V was cut by 1 base and J by 8 bases, with 12 bases left in between. The CDR3 is 13 amino acids. The V gene's germline CDR1 is SGHDN and CDR2 FVKESK. This chain's CDR3 is CASSQVELGKQYF. The DNA of the CDR3 is TGTGCCAGCAGCCAAGTTGAGTTGGGGAAGCAGTACTTC.

This clone was seen only a few times. Written as DNA, the CDR3 is TGTGCCACCAGCAGAGAACAGGCGAGCTCCTACGAGCAGTACTTC. It specifies CATSREQASSYEQYF. This chain joins TRBV15 and TRBJ2-7; tentative D call: TRBD1 (5 bases). Germline CDR1 LNHNV, CDR2 YYDKDF (reference sequence). Trimming cost V 0 bases and J 0 bases, with 9 bases left between them. The CDR3 is 15 amino acids.

The gene calls are TRBV5-5 and TRBJ2-3; tentatively, D is TRBD1 (6 bases). V was shortened by 1 base and J by 4 bases, with 16 bases between the two germline ends. This CDR3 has 16 residues. Germline V lookup: CDR1 SGHKS, CDR2 YYEKEE (reference sequence). This CDR3 is CASSLYLGAVADTQYF. Written as DNA, the CDR3 is TGTGCCAGCAGCTTGTATCTGGGGGCAGTGGCAGATACGCAGTATTTT.

V is TRBV4-1 and J is TRBJ1-2, with D unclear. Trimming stripped 2 bases from V and 8 bases from J, with 21 bases between. This CDR3 is built from 16 residues. CDR1 and CDR2 from the germline V gene are MGHRA and YSYEKL. The chain's CDR3 is CASSQPQTHRNRGYTF. The DNA for the CDR3 is TGCGCCAGCAGCCAACCCCAGACGCACCGGAATCGCGGCTACACCTTC.

This clone was seen only a few times. The V and J genes are TRBV19 and TRBJ1-6, with D possibly being TRBD1 (5 bases). Germline CDR1 LNHDA, CDR2 SQIVND (reference sequence). The CDR3 is 14 residues long. V gave up 4 bases and J gave up 2 bases, with 6 bases separating them. In DNA form, the CDR3 reads TGTGCCAGTAGTAACAGGCCCTATAATTCACCCCTCCACTTT. Its translation: CASSNRPYNSPLHF.

The CDR3 DNA reads as TGCGCCAGCAGCGGGGGTCAGGAGACCCAGTACTTC. Amino acids: CASSGGQETQYF. The chain carries TRBV4-1 and TRBJ2-5, with D perhaps TRBD1 or TRBD2 (5 bases each). From germline, CDR1 is MGHRA and CDR2 YSYEKL. The CDR3 contains 12 residues. V was clipped by 5 bases and J by 5 bases, with 9 bases between them.

The chain combines TRBV6-2 or TRBV6-3 with TRBJ1-1, with unresolved D. With 0 bases removed from V and 5 bases from J, the gap between germline ends came to 7 bases. The CDR3 has 13 residues. CDR1 is MNHEY, CDR2 SVGEGT, per germline. CDR3: CASSYSRGTEAFF. The CDR3 region has the DNA TGTGCCAGCAGTTACTCCCGCGGGACTGAAGCTTTCTTT.